This T cell receptor beta chain derives from a study of blood T cell repertoires in COVID-19. Turning to the study itself: There were acute and convalescent COVID-19 samples, and they came from the United States, Italy and Spain. T cells, B-cell-depleted T cells, or PBMCs provided the cDNA or gDNA that served as material.

In the original workflow: It was from reference gene primer amplification that nucleated cell counts were estimated. The repertoire was sequenced with immunoSEQ multiplex PCR; TCRdb's copy has only in-frame clones and lacks some. The DNA was the basis for D and trimming; V, J and clone size are from that table. Here the sample spans under 130,000 clones, more than 70% being singletons. V gave up 3 bases and J gave up 4 bases, with 12 bases separating them. The CDR3 spans 13 residues. Germline CDR1 reads DFQATT; CDR2 reads SNEGSKA (reference sequence). The source is a woman between 55 and 75 years old with acute or convalescent COVID-19. V gene TRBV20-1 combines with J gene TRBJ1-1; D unclear. Material: peripheral blood. CDR3 in DNA: TGCAGTGCTAGTGCACTGATTGGCACTGAAGCTTTCTTT. Encoded protein: CSASALIGTEAFF.